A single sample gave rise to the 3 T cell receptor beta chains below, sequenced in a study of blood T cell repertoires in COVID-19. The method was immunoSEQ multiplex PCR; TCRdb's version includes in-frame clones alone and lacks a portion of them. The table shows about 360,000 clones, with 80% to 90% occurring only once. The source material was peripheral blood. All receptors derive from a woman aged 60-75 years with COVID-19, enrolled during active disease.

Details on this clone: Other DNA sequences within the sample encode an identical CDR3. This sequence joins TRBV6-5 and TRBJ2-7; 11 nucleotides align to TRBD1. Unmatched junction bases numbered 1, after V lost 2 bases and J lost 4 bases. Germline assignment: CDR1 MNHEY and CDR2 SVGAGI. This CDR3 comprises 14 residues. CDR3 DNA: TGTGCCAGCAGTTACGGGACAGGGGGGTACGAGCAGTACTTC. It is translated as CASSYGTGGYEQYF.

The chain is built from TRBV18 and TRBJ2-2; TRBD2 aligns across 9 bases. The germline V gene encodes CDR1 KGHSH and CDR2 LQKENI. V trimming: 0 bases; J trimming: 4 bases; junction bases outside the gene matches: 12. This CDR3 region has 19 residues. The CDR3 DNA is TGTGCCAGCTCACCACCGTTTGCGGGGGGGCGGACGAGCACCGGGGAGCTGTTTTTT. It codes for CASSPPFAGGRTSTGELFF.

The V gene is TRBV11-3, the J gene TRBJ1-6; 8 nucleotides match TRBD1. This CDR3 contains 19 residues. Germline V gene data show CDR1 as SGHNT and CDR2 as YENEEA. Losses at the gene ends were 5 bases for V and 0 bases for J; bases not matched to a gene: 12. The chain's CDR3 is CASSQLRGDRSSYNSPLHF. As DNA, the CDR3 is TGTGCCAGCAGCCAACTTCGAGGGGACAGGAGCTCCTATAATTCACCCCTCCACTTT.